The 21 T cell receptor beta chains given below trace back to one sample, sequenced in a study of blood T cell repertoires in COVID-19. Clones were read by immunoSEQ multiplex PCR, and TCRdb kept only the in-frame ones, dropping some. The data contain some 130,000 clones, around 86% of them singletons. Sequencing was done on a sample of peripheral blood. The origin of the receptors is a man at least 80 years old with acute or convalescent COVID-19.

V usage is TRBV7-3 and J usage is TRBJ2-7; no clear D. V dropped 1 base and J dropped 7 bases, with 8 bases sitting between them. The germline gives CDR1 SGHTA, CDR2 FQGTGA. The CDR3 sequence is 12 residues long. The CDR3 here is CASSLSGGEQYF. In DNA form, the CDR3 reads TGTGCCAGCAGCTTAAGCGGCGGAGAGCAGTACTTC.

This clone was seen a single time. The chain couples TRBV28 to TRBJ2-7; possible D gene TRBD1, 6 bases. Between the trimmed V and J ends, which lost 4 bases and 2 bases, there was a span of 15 bases. The CDR3 consists of 15 residues. CDR1 and CDR2 (germline): MDHEN, SYDVKM. The CDR3, as DNA: TGTGCCAGCAGTTCACCCCGAACAGGGACCTACGAGCAGTACTTC. This gives the protein CASSSPRTGTYEQYF.

V is TRBV7-9 and J is TRBJ2-1; 7 bases line up with TRBD2. The V gene's germline CDR1 is SEHNR and CDR2 FQNEAQ (reference sequence). J lost 10 bases, V lost 2 bases, and 14 bases had no gene match. The CDR3 runs 16 residues. The CDR3 protein is CASSLSRGRKFDEQFF. CDR3 DNA sequence: TGTGCCAGCAGCTTATCTCGCGGGAGAAAATTCGACGAGCAGTTCTTC.

This clone came up a few times. This sequence joins TRBV3-1 (or the pseudogene TRBV3-2) and TRBJ1-2; TRBD1 might be the D (6 bases). CDR1 and CDR2 from the germline V gene are LGHDT and YNNKEL (reference sequence). Trimming stripped 2 bases from V and 3 bases from J, with 13 bases between. This CDR3 is built from 15 residues. In DNA, the CDR3 is TGTGCCAGCAGCCAAAGCGGACAGCTAGACTATGGCTACACCTTC. It is translated as CASSQSGQLDYGYTF.

The sample holds one count of this clone. The chain combines TRBV6-5 with TRBJ1-2, with D possibly being TRBD1 (6 bases). V was shortened by 5 bases and J by 4 bases, with 11 bases between the two germline ends. Germline loops: CDR1 MNHEY, CDR2 SVGAGI. CDR3 length equals 13 residues. CDR3 protein: CASSLQGIYGYTF. The CDR3 DNA reads TGTGCCAGCAGTCTACAGGGTATCTATGGCTACACCTTC.

This chain connects TRBV4-3 to TRBJ2-7, with D maybe TRBD2 (6 bases). The V end lost 4 bases, the J end lost 3 bases, and 16 bases lay between the germline ends. The CDR3 is 15 residues long. The germline V gene has CDR1 LGHNA and CDR2 YSLEER. CDR3 in DNA: TGCGCCAGCAGCCCTGGGGCACGGGGGTACTACGAGCAGTACTTC. Translated: CASSPGARGYYEQYF.

This rearrangement joins TRBV6-5 to TRBJ1-5, with D perhaps TRBD1 (6 bases). From germline, CDR1 is MNHEY and CDR2 SVGAGI. V lost 0 bases to trimming and J lost 8 bases, with 14 bases between them. This CDR3 is 15 amino acids long. CDR3 DNA sequence: TGTGCCAGCAGTTACTCGTACAGGGATTCGAAGCCCCAGCATTTT. This sequence encodes CASSYSYRDSKPQHF.

This sequence joins TRBV27 and TRBJ2-5; perhaps TRBD2 as D (6 bases). Per the germline V gene, CDR1 is MNHEY and CDR2 is SMNVEV (reference sequence). CDR3 length equals 13 residues. Trimming took off 8 bases at V and 1 base at J, with 11 bases between the two ends. The CDR3 nucleotides read TGTGCCAGCCGGGAGTGGGGCCAAGAGACCCAGTACTTC. This codes for CASREWGQETQYF.

This clone was counted a single time. The chain's CDR3 is CASSVDFYNEQFF. The CDR3 coding sequence is TGTGCCAGTAGTGTCGACTTTTACAATGAGCAGTTCTTC. This chain joins TRBV19 and TRBJ2-1; D is uncertain. The V end was cut by 5 bases, the J end by 4 bases, with 9 bases between. The CDR3 consists of 13 residues. Germline CDR1 LNHDA, CDR2 SQIVND (reference sequence).

The J gene is TRBJ2-7, the V gene TRBV3-1 (or the pseudogene TRBV3-2); unclear D gene. Germline CDR1 is LGHDT and CDR2 is YNNKEL (reference sequence). This CDR3 is built from 13 residues. The V end lost 0 bases, the J end lost 3 bases, and 6 bases lay between the germline ends. The CDR3 is CASSQDADYEQYF. The CDR3 DNA sequence: TGTGCCAGCAGCCAAGACGCGGACTACGAGCAGTACTTC.

V is TRBV11-2 and J is TRBJ2-5, with TRBD2 as a possible D gene (6 bases). Germline V gene sequence: CDR1 SGHAT, CDR2 FQNNGV. Trimming removed 1 base from V and 5 bases from J, with 11 bases in between. The CDR3 length is 14 residues. CDR3 in amino acids: CASSLVPGGETQYF. CDR3 DNA sequence: TGTGCCAGCAGCTTAGTTCCTGGGGGGGAGACCCAGTACTTC.

The chain uses TRBV19 and TRBJ1-1, with 9 bases fitting TRBD1. Losses at the gene ends were 3 bases for V and 4 bases for J; bases not matched to a gene: 12. The CDR3 contains 17 residues. In germline, CDR1 is LNHDA, CDR2 SQIVND (reference sequence). This CDR3 reads CASSMETGGSSGTEAFF. The CDR3 coding sequence is TGTGCCAGTAGTATGGAGACAGGGGGATCATCAGGCACTGAAGCTTTCTTT.

V and J are TRBV12-3 or TRBV12-4 and TRBJ1-1; 9 nucleotides match TRBD1. Trimming removed 6 bases from V and 1 base from J; junction bases left unmatched: 0. This CDR3 is 13 amino acids long. The DNA of the CDR3 is TGTGCCAGCAGGGGACAGGGGAACACTGAAGCTTTCTTT. Its translation: CASRGQGNTEAFF.

V usage is TRBV18 and J usage is TRBJ1-5; no reliable D call. V was pared by 11 bases and J by 4 bases, with 15 bases between. CDR1 and CDR2 from the germline V gene are KGHSH and LQKENI. The CDR3 has 13 residues. CDR3 residues: CASSEAYNQPQHF. DNA of the CDR3: TGTGCCTCCAGTGAAGCGTATAATCAGCCCCAGCATTTT.

V and J are TRBV4-1 and TRBJ2-7, with a possible D match to TRBD2 (5 bases). V lost 1 base to trimming and J lost 7 bases, with 8 bases between them. The germline V gene encodes CDR1 MGHRA and CDR2 YSYEKL. This CDR3 spans 12 amino acids. The CDR3 region has the DNA TGCGCCAGCAGCCAAGGAGGGCTGGAGCAGTACTTC. As protein: CASSQGGLEQYF.

V is TRBV4-3 and J is TRBJ2-5; D is possibly TRBD1 (6 bases). CDR1 is LGHNA and CDR2 is YSLEER in the germline V gene. This CDR3 spans 16 amino acids. With 0 bases removed from V and 9 bases from J, the gap between germline ends came to 20 bases. The CDR3: CASSQDIADGAGAQYF. DNA for the CDR3: TGCGCCAGCAGCCAAGATATTGCCGACGGTGCAGGGGCCCAGTACTTC.

The chain recombines TRBV9 with TRBJ1-3, with TRBD1 as a possible D gene (6 bases). V was cut by 6 bases and J by 2 bases, with 12 bases left in between. This CDR3 has 14 residues. The V gene's germline CDR1 is SGDLS and CDR2 YYNGEE. The CDR3 sequence: CASTRGGAGNTIYF. The CDR3 DNA sequence: TGTGCCAGCACCCGAGGGGGGGCTGGAAACACCATATATTTT.

This chain uses TRBV5-8 with TRBJ2-1; TRBD2 is a possible D gene (5 bases). This CDR3 spans 12 amino acids. CDR1 and CDR2 (germline): SGHTS, YDEGEE. V lost 3 bases to trimming and J lost 9 bases, with 10 bases between them. The CDR3 sequence: CASSSYGGEQFF. The CDR3 DNA sequence: TGTGCCAGCAGCTCTTATGGAGGTGAGCAGTTCTTC.

The V and J genes are TRBV19 and TRBJ2-7; 7 positions match TRBD1. This CDR3 contains 14 residues. Germline V gene data show CDR1 as LNHDA and CDR2 as SQIVND (reference sequence). Losses at the gene ends were 7 bases for V and 0 bases for J; bases not matched to a gene: 6. CDR3 loop: CASTMTGSSYEQYF. The CDR3, as DNA: TGTGCCAGTACCATGACAGGGAGCTCCTACGAGCAGTACTTC.

This chain joins TRBV19 and TRBJ2-1; TRBD1 matches at 9 bases. J was trimmed by 9 bases and V by 4 bases; bases with no gene match: 10. Germline CDR1 LNHDA, CDR2 SQIVND (reference sequence). This CDR3 has 15 amino acids. The CDR3 sequence is CASSRRGTGNGEQFF. CDR3 coding DNA: TGTGCCAGTAGTAGGAGGGGGACAGGGAACGGTGAGCAGTTCTTC.

The rearrangement uses TRBV6-6 and TRBJ1-3, with TRBD1 as a possible D gene (6 bases). Germline-derived CDR1 and CDR2 are MNHNY and SVGAGI (reference sequence). The CDR3 sequence is 13 residues long. Between the trimmed V and J ends, which lost 10 bases and 0 bases, there was a span of 10 bases. CDR3 protein: CATSQGSGNTIYF. CDR3 DNA sequence: TGTGCCACCTCACAGGGCTCTGGAAACACCATATATTTT.